This T cell receptor beta chain is from a study of identifying expanded T cells in peripheral blood. Points from the study as a whole: Clone count variance between roughly 2-week samples rose with total template count.

Regarding this clone: Its antigen is undetermined.

Here immunoSEQ multiplex PCR was the method, and the copy in TCRdb shows in-frame clones only, minus some. Of 120,000 or so clones in the sample, around 84% are singletons; the top ten hold roughly 3.3%. V gave up 2 bases and J gave up 7 bases; unmatched junction bases: 13. The CDR3 spans 17 residues. Germline CDR1 and CDR2: KGHSH and LQKENI. The TCR originated in a person aged 18 to 75 in good health. Sequencing was carried out using blood. The chain combines TRBV18 with TRBJ1-5; 8 bases line up with TRBD1. CDR3 DNA: TGTGCCAGCTCACCAGGACAGGGTGTGGGCTTGGGGCAGCCCCAGCATTTT. This codes for CASSPGQGVGLGQPQHF. The full variable domain, rest sourced from reference TRBV18 and TRBJ1-5, is NAGVMQNPRHLVRRRGQEARLRCSPMKGHSHVYWYRQLPEEGLKFMVYLQKENIIDESGMPKERFSAEFPKEGPSILRIQQVVRGDSAAYFCASSPGQGVGLGQPQHFGDGTRLSIL.